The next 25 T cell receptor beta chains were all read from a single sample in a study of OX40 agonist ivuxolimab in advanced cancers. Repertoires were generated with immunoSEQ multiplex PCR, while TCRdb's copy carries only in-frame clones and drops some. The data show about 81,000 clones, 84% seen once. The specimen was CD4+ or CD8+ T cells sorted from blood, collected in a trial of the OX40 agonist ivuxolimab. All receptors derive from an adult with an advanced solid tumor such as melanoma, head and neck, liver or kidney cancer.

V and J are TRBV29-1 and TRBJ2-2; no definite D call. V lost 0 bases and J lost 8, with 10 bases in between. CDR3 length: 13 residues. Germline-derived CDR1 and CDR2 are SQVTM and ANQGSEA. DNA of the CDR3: TGCAGCGTTGAAGACGGGTGGGCGGGGGAGCTGTTTTTT. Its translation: CSVEDGWAGELFF.

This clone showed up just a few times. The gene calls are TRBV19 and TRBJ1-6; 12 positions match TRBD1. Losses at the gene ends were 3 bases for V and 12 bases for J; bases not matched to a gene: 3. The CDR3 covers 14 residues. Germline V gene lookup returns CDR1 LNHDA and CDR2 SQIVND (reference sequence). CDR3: CASSMGTGGLPLHF. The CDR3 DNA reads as TGTGCCAGTAGTATGGGGACAGGGGGCTTACCCCTCCACTTT.

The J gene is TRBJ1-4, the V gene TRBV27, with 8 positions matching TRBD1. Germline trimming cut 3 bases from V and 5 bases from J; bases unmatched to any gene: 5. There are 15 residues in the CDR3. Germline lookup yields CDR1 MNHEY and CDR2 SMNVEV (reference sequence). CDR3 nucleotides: TGTGCCAGCAGTTTTCAGGGGGCGCTCAATGAAAAACTGTTTTTT. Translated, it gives CASSFQGALNEKLFF.

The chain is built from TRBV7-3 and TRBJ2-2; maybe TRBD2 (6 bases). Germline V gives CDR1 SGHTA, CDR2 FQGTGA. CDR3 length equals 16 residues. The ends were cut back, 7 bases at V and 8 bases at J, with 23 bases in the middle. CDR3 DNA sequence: TGTGCCAGCACCCCTAATCTGCGGGGAGCGTGGGGGGAGCTGTTTTTT. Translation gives CASTPNLRGAWGELFF.

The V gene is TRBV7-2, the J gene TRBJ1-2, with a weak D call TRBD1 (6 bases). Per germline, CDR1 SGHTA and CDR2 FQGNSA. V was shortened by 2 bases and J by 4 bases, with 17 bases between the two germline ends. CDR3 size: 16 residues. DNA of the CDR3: TGTGCCAGCAGCTTACAACCGGGGGCGCATGGCTATGGCTACACCTTC. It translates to CASSLQPGAHGYGYTF.

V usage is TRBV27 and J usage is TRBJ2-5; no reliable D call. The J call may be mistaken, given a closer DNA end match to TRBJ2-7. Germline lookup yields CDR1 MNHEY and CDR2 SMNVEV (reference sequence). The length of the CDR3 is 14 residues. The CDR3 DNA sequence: TGTGCCAGCAGTAACGGAGCAGGAGTCTACGAGCAGTACTTC. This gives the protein CASSNGAGVYEQYF.

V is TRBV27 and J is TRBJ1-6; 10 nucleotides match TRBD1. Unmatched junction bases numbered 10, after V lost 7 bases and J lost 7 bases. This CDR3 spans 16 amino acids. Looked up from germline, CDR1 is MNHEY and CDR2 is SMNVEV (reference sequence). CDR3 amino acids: CASTPPGTGVNSPLHF. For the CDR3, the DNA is TGTGCCAGCACTCCCCCCGGGACAGGGGTAAATTCACCCCTCCACTTT.

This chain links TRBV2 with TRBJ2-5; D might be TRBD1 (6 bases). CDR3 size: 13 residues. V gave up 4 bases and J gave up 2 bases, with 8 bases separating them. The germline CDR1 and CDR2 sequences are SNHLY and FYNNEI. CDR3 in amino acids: CASSGQEQETQYF. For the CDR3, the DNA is TGTGCCAGCAGTGGACAGGAGCAAGAGACCCAGTACTTC.

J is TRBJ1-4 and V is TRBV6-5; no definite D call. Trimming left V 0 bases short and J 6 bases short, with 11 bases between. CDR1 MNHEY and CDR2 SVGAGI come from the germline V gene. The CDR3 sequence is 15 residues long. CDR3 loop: CASSYSGRSDEKLFF. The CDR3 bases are TGTGCCAGCAGTTACTCGGGGAGGTCGGATGAAAAACTGTTTTTT.

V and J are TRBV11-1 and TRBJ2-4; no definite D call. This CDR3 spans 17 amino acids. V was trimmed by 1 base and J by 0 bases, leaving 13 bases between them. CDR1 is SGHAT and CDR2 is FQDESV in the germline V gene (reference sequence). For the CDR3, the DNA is TGTGCCAGCAGCTTAGGTTTCGCAGCACTAGCCAAAAACATTCAGTACTTC. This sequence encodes CASSLGFAALAKNIQYF.

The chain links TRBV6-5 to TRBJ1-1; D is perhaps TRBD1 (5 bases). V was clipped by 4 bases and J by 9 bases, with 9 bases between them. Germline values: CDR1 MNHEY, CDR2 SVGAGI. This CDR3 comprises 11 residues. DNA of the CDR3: TGTGCCAGCAGTTTCGGACACCAAGCTTTCTTT. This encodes CASSFGHQAFF.

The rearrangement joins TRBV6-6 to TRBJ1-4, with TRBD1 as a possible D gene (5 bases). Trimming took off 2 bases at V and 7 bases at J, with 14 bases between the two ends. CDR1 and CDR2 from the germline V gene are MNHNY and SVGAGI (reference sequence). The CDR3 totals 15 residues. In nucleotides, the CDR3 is TGTGCCAGCAGTTACACGGGGGGATTAGGTGAAAAACTGTTTTTT. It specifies CASSYTGGLGEKLFF.

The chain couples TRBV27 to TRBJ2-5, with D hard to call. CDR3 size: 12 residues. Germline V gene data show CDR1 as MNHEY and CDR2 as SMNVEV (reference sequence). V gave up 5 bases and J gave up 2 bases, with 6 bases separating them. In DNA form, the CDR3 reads TGTGCCAGCAGTGCCCCGCAAGAGACCCAGTACTTC. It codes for CASSAPQETQYF.

The CDR3: CASSPGTVFYEQYF. The CDR3 DNA reads as TGTGCCAGTAGCCCCGGGACCGTCTTTTACGAGCAGTACTTC. This sequence joins TRBV19 and TRBJ2-7, with D perhaps being TRBD1 or TRBD2 (5 bases each). This CDR3 comprises 14 residues. Trimming pared 6 bases from V and 4 bases from J, leaving 16 bases between. Per germline, CDR1 LNHDA and CDR2 SQIVND (reference sequence).

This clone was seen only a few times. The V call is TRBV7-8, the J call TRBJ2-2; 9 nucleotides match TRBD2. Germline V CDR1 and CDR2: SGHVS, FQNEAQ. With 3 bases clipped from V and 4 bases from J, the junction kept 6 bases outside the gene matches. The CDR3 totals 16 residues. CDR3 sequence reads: CASSLSAGGLTGELFF. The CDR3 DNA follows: TGTGCCAGCAGCTTGTCAGCGGGGGGCCTCACCGGGGAGCTGTTTTTT.

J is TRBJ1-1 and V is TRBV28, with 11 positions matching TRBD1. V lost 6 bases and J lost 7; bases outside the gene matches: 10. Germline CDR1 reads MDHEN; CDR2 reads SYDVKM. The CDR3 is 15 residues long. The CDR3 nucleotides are TGTGCCAGCAGCTACCTAGGACAGGGGGCGTTTGAAGCTTTCTTT. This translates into CASSYLGQGAFEAFF.

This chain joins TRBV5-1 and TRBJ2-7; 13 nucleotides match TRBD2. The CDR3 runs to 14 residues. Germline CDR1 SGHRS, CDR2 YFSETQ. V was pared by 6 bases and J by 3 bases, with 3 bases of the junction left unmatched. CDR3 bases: TGCGCCAGCACCCGGACTAGCGGGAGCTACGAGCAGTACTTC. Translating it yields CASTRTSGSYEQYF.

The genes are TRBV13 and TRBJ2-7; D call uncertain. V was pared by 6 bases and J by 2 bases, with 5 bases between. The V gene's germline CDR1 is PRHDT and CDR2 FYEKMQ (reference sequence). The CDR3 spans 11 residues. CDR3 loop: CASSYTYEQYF. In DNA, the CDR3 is TGTGCCAGCAGTTACACCTACGAGCAGTACTTC. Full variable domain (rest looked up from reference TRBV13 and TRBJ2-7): AAGVIQSPRHLIKEKRETATLKCYPIPRHDTVYWYQQGPGQDPQFLISFYEKMQSDKGSIPDRFSAQQFSDYHSELNMSSLELGDSALYFCASSYTYEQYFGPGTRLTVT.

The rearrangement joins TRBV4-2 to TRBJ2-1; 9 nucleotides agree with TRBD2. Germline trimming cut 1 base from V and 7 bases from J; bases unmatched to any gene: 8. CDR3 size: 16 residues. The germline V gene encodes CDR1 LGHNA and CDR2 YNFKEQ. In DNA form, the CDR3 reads TGTGCCAGCAGCCAAGGGGCGGGGGGGCCTGGGAATGAGCAGTTCTTC. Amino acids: CASSQGAGGPGNEQFF.

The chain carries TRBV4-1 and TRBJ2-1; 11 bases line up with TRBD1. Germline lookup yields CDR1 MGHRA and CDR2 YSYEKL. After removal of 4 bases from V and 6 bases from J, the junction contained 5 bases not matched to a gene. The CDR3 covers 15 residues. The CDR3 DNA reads TGCGCCAGCAGCCCAATGGGACAGGGGGGCAATGAGCAGTTCTTC. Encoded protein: CASSPMGQGGNEQFF.

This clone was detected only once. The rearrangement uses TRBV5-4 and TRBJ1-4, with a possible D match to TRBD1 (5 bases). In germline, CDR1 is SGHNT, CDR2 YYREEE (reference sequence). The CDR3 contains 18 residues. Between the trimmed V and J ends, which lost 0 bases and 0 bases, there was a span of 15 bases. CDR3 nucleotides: TGTGCCAGCAGCTTGGTTTTTTCGAGGGGTTCAACTAATGAAAAACTGTTTTTT. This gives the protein CASSLVFSRGSTNEKLFF.

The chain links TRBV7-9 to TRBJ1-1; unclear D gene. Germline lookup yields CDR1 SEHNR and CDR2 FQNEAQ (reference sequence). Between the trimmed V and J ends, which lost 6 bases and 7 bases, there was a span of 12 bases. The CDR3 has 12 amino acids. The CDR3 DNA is TGTGCCAGCAGATCCGGCGGGGATGAAGCTTTCTTT. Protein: CASRSGGDEAFF.

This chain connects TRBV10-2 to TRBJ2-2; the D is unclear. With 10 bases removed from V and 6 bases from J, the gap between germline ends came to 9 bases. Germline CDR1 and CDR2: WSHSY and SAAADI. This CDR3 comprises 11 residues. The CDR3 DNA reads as TGCGCCACCTCACCCGCCGGGGAGCTGTTTTTT. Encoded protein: CATSPAGELFF.

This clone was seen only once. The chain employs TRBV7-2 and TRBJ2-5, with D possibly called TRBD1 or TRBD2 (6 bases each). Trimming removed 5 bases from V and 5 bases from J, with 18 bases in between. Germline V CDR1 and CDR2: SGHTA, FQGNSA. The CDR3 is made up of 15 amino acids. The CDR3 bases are TGTGCCAGCAGCCCTTTAGGGGGGTTATGGGAGACCCAGTACTTC. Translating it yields CASSPLGGLWETQYF.

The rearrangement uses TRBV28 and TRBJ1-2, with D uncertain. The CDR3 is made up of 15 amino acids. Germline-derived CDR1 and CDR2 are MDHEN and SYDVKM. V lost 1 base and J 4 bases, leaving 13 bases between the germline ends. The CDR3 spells CASSLSGGGSYGYTF. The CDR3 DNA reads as TGTGCCAGCAGTTTATCCGGAGGAGGGTCCTATGGCTACACCTTC.